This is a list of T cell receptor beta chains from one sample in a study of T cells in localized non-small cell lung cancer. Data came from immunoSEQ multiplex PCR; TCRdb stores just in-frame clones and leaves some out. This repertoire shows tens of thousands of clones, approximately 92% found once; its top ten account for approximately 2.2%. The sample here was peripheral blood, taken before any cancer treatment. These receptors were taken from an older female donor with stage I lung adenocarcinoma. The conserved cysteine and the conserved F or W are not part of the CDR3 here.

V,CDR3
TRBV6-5,ASSSLIAGQYNEQF
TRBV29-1,SADLQGAGEKLF
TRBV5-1,ASSYRADLSGNTIY
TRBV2,AVGSGANVLT
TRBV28,ASNPYIEGEQY
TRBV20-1,SARDERRQY
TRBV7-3,ASSLSRSNTGELF
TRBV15,ATSSSGQVDRMRTGVHQPQH
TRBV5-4,ASSPGQGAQTGELF
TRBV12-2,ASRPQGGSGNTIY
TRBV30,AWSVGTGPYT
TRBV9,ASSTGQTNSPLH
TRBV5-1,ASSPGQTDGNTIY
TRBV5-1,ASSLDGQGRYEQY
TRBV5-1,ASSSLQGSYGYT
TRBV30,AWSHSLNYGYT
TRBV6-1,ASSASPGETQY
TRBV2,ASGDRSAPEAF
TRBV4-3,ASSPAGLSTDTQY
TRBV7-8,ASSLGASNTGELF
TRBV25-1,AAARRSGETQY
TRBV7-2,ASSQGQASGNTIY
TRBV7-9,ASSFYDQPQH
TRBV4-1,ASSQETQGASSGNTIY